The 25 T cell receptor beta chains listed next were all sequenced from one sample in a study of shared T cell receptors in the human thymus. Some clones are missing from TCRdb's copy, which holds only in-frame ones; the method was immunoSEQ multiplex PCR. The data show over 60,000 clones, nearly 95% seen once. The source material was thymocytes. The receptors stem from a human donor.

The J gene is TRBJ1-1, the V gene TRBV5-1; TRBD1 agrees at 7 bases. V shed 3 bases and J 6 bases; nucleotides not matched to a gene: 8. Per the germline V gene, CDR1 is SGHRS and CDR2 is YFSETQ. The CDR3 covers 14 residues. CDR3 protein: CASSSGQDGAEAFF. The CDR3 DNA follows: TGCGCCAGCAGCTCAGGACAGGACGGGGCTGAAGCTTTCTTT.

The rearrangement links TRBV6-5 to TRBJ1-5; TRBD1 aligns across 9 bases. This CDR3 spans 15 amino acids. Germline assignment: CDR1 MNHEY and CDR2 SVGAGI. Losses at the gene ends were 5 bases for V and 5 bases for J; bases not matched to a gene: 7. CDR3 bases: TGTGCCAGCAGTCAGGACAGGGGCCAAGATCAGCCCCAGCATTTT. Its protein is CASSQDRGQDQPQHF.

This rearrangement joins TRBV18 to TRBJ2-2; possibly TRBD1 or TRBD2 for D (5 bases each). Germline lookup yields CDR1 KGHSH and CDR2 LQKENI. CDR3 length: 17 amino acids. V lost 3 bases and J lost 5, with 19 bases in between. The CDR3 reads CASSPKPGRRTTGELFF. The CDR3 DNA follows: TGTGCCAGCTCACCTAAACCGGGACGGAGGACTACCGGGGAGCTGTTTTTT.

V is TRBV5-5 and J is TRBJ2-7; D remains ambiguous. Trimming shortened V by 3 bases and J by 0 bases, and 4 bases separated the two germline ends. Germline V CDR1 and CDR2: SGHKS, YYEKEE (reference sequence). This CDR3 has 12 amino acids. CDR3 bases: TGTGCCAGCAGCTATCTCTCCTACGAGCAGTACTTC. This translates into CASSYLSYEQYF. Based on the CDR3 plus reference TRBV5-5 and TRBJ2-7, the full variable domain is DAGVTQSPTHLIKTRGQQVTLRCSPISGHKSVSWYQQVLGQGPQFIFQYYEKEERGRGNFPDRFSARQFPNYSSELNVNALLLGDSALYLCASSYLSYEQYFGPGTRLTVT.

This chain links TRBV4-3 with TRBJ2-7, with D possibly matching TRBD2 (6 bases). CDR3 length: 14 amino acids. Trimming cost V 1 base and J 1 base, with 8 bases left between them. In germline, CDR1 is LGHNA, CDR2 YSLEER. For the CDR3, the DNA is TGCGCCAGCAGCCAAGCTGCGGGATCCTACGAGCAGTACTTC. This encodes CASSQAAGSYEQYF.

The J gene is TRBJ2-7, the V gene TRBV28; D uncertain. The germline V gene encodes CDR1 MDHEN and CDR2 SYDVKM. V was pared by 9 bases and J by 2 bases, with 17 bases between. The CDR3 has 14 residues. DNA of the CDR3: TGTGCCAGGGCCCCAACTTGGAGTCCCTACGAGCAGTACTTC. Translating gives CARAPTWSPYEQYF.

The CDR3 coding sequence is TGCGCCAGCAGCTGGACAGGGGGTGTCTTACTGTCCTCCTACGAGCAGTACTTC. Amino acids: CASSWTGGVLLSSYEQYF. The chain carries TRBV5-1 and TRBJ2-7; 10 nucleotides agree with TRBD1. With V trimmed by 3 bases and J by 0 bases, 12 bases remained unmatched. There are 18 residues in the CDR3. Germline CDR1 is SGHRS and CDR2 is YFSETQ.

Points on this clone: One junction end disagrees with the germline gene, perhaps due to a read error. V gene TRBV6-6 combines with J gene TRBJ1-4, with a possible D match to TRBD1 (6 bases). This CDR3 spans 16 amino acids. Per the germline V gene, CDR1 is MNHNY and CDR2 is SVGAGI (reference sequence). CDR3 in DNA: TGTGCCAGCAGCACCACCCAGACAGGAACTTATGAAAAACTGTTTTTT. The encoded protein is CASSTTQTGTYEKLFF.

This sequence joins TRBV27 and TRBJ1-5, with D perhaps TRBD1 (5 bases). This CDR3 has 15 amino acids. From germline, CDR1 is MNHEY and CDR2 SMNVEV (reference sequence). With 4 bases removed from V and 1 base from J, the gap between germline ends came to 11 bases. CDR3 loop: CASSWRGLSNQPQHF. Here the CDR3 DNA reads TGTGCCAGCAGTTGGCGGGGGTTGAGCAATCAGCCCCAGCATTTT.

The chain links TRBV12-5 to TRBJ2-2; possibly TRBD1 for D (6 bases). CDR1 is LGHNT and CDR2 is FRNRAP in the germline V gene. V lost 3 bases, J lost 4 bases, and 27 bases lay in between. This CDR3 comprises 20 residues. CDR3 in amino acids: CASGFLPKDWGHRITGELFF. The CDR3 nucleotides read TGTGCTAGTGGTTTTTTACCGAAGGATTGGGGACACCGTATCACCGGGGAGCTGTTTTTT.

This clone was detected only a few times. This chain connects TRBV2 to TRBJ2-2, with 10 positions matching TRBD2. With 4 bases clipped from V and 2 bases from J, the junction kept 7 bases outside the gene matches. The CDR3 has 17 amino acids. Per the germline V gene, CDR1 is SNHLY and CDR2 is FYNNEI. CDR3 bases: TGTGCCAGCAGTGGGGCTAGCGGGGGCCCCAACACCGGGGAGCTGTTTTTT. Translation: CASSGASGGPNTGELFF.

The chain employs TRBV5-6 and TRBJ2-7; the D is unclear. V was clipped by 0 bases and J by 0 bases, with 13 bases between them. Germline CDR1 reads SGHDT; CDR2 reads YYEEEE. The CDR3 contains 16 residues. The CDR3 protein is CASSLAKSGTSYEQYF. The CDR3 region has the DNA TGTGCCAGCAGCTTGGCCAAATCGGGCACCTCCTACGAGCAGTACTTC.

As DNA, the CDR3 is TGTGCCAGCAGTTACGGGCAGCCCAATAATTCACCCCTCCACTTT. Protein: CASSYGQPNNSPLHF. The V and J genes are TRBV6-5 and TRBJ1-6, with D uncertain. This CDR3 region has 15 residues. The germline CDR1 and CDR2 sequences are MNHEY and SVGAGI. Between the trimmed V and J ends, which lost 2 bases and 5 bases, there was a span of 10 bases.

The gene calls are TRBV7-9 and TRBJ2-7, with D possibly matching TRBD2 (6 bases). V lost 7 bases, J lost 3 bases, and 13 bases lay in between. This CDR3 has 13 residues. CDR1 and CDR2 from the germline V gene are SEHNR and FQNEAQ (reference sequence). The CDR3 sequence is CASTPAGHYEQYF. The CDR3 DNA follows: TGTGCCAGCACCCCCGCGGGGCACTACGAGCAGTACTTC. The full variable domain, with the rest looked up from reference TRBV7-9 and TRBJ2-7, is DTGVSQNPRHKITKRGQNVTFRCDPISEHNRLYWYRQTLGQGPEFLTYFQNEAQLEKSRLLSDRFSAERPKGSFSTLEIQRTEQGDSAMYLCASTPAGHYEQYFGPGTRLTVT.

The chain carries TRBV6-5 and TRBJ2-5; 7 positions agree with TRBD1. Germline CDR1 is MNHEY and CDR2 is SVGAGI. CDR3 length equals 16 residues. The ends lost 4 bases at V and 7 bases at J; junction bases unmatched: 15. CDR3 DNA: TGTGCCAGCAGTTCTCGAACGGGACAGTTGGTAGGGACCCAGTACTTC. It codes for CASSSRTGQLVGTQYF.

The chain employs TRBV7-9 and TRBJ1-3; D ambiguous. The V and J ends lost 1 base and 7 bases respectively, with 20 bases between them. There are 17 residues in the CDR3. CDR1 and CDR2 (germline): SEHNR, FQNEAQ (reference sequence). CDR3 sequence (DNA): TGTGCCAGCAGCTTAGGTGACAAGATAAGATATCTCAACACCATATATTTT. As protein: CASSLGDKIRYLNTIYF.

This clone was counted a few times. The genes are TRBV20-1 and TRBJ1-1; no firm D call. The CDR3 extends over 11 amino acids. CDR1 and CDR2 from the germline V gene are DFQATT and SNEGSKA (reference sequence). The V and J ends lost 6 bases and 5 bases respectively, with 10 bases between them. CDR3 sequence: CSAISGTEAFF. The CDR3 region has the DNA TGCAGTGCGATTTCGGGTACTGAAGCTTTCTTT.

J is TRBJ1-2 and V is TRBV4-2, with D possibly TRBD1 on 6 matching bases. V was clipped by 0 bases and J by 4 bases, with 15 bases between them. CDR1 and CDR2 from the germline V gene are LGHNA and YNFKEQ. The CDR3 sequence is 16 residues long. CDR3 bases: TGTGCCAGCAGCCAAGATAAACACCCAGGGGTCTATGGCTACACCTTC. Translated: CASSQDKHPGVYGYTF.

Here the CDR3 reads CASSLEGIRANYGYTF. CDR3 in DNA: TGTGCCAGCAGCTTAGAAGGGATAAGGGCTAACTATGGCTACACCTTC. V is TRBV11-2 and J is TRBJ1-2, with D hard to call. V was clipped by 0 bases and J by 0 bases, with 11 bases between them. The CDR3 length is 16 residues. In germline, CDR1 is SGHAT, CDR2 FQNNGV.

In its sample, this clone was seen a few times. This chain uses TRBV19 with TRBJ1-1; D might be TRBD1 (6 bases). V gave up 4 bases and J gave up 4 bases, with 22 bases separating them. The CDR3 length is 17 residues. Germline CDR1 is LNHDA and CDR2 is SQIVND (reference sequence). The CDR3 coding sequence is TGTGCCAGTAGTAGAAATTACTTGGACAGCTTGGGCACTGAAGCTTTCTTT. Translation: CASSRNYLDSLGTEAFF.

The V call is TRBV10-3, the J call TRBJ1-2; 10 bases match TRBD1. V was clipped by 6 bases and J by 4 bases; unmatched bases: 5. Germline V lookup: CDR1 ENHRY, CDR2 SYGVKD. CDR3 size: 14 residues. The CDR3 region is CAIRWGTGAYGYTF. As DNA, the CDR3 is TGTGCCATCAGATGGGGGACAGGGGCCTATGGCTACACCTTC.

This clone turned up a few times. J is TRBJ1-3 and V is TRBV27; 7 bases are shared with TRBD1. V shed 5 bases and J 1 base; nucleotides not matched to a gene: 2. CDR3 size: 14 residues. CDR1 MNHEY and CDR2 SMNVEV come from the germline V gene (reference sequence). DNA for the CDR3: TGTGCCAGCAGTCCACAGGGGTCTGGAAACACCATATATTTT. This translates into CASSPQGSGNTIYF.

The chain links TRBV7-8 to TRBJ1-5; D is ambiguous. Germline CDR1 and CDR2: SGHVS and FQNEAQ. This CDR3 has 15 residues. The V gene lost 5 bases and the J gene lost 2 bases, with 13 bases spanning the gap. This chain's CDR3 is CASSQQTGGNQPQHF. The DNA for the CDR3 is TGTGCCAGCAGCCAACAGACGGGAGGCAATCAGCCCCAGCATTTT.

The V call is TRBV4-3, the J call TRBJ2-1; D remains unclear. The CDR3 sequence is 12 residues long. Germline V lookup: CDR1 LGHNA, CDR2 YSLEER. V lost 0 bases and J lost 8, with 5 bases in between. The CDR3 loop reads CASSQDGDEQFF. DNA for the CDR3: TGCGCCAGCAGCCAAGACGGAGATGAGCAGTTCTTC.

V is TRBV30 and J is TRBJ2-3; TRBD1 matches 7 bases. This CDR3 contains 18 residues. In germline, CDR1 is GTSNPN, CDR2 SVGIG (reference sequence). Unmatched junction bases numbered 19, after V lost 7 bases and J lost 0 bases. CDR3 residues: CASKRRWDSPWSTDTQYF. CDR3 in DNA: TGTGCCTCGAAGCGCCGATGGGACAGTCCTTGGAGCACAGATACGCAGTATTTT.